The 28 T cell receptor beta chains given below trace back to one sample, sequenced in a study of blood T cells in healthy people across ages. For the second PCR, which ran for about 6 to 11 cycles, a sample-barcoded 5' primer and a J-beta primer mix were used. TCRdb independently ran MiXCR on the 5' RACE reads; one entry per CDR3 protein. The sample gives about 750,000 distinct CDR3 sequences, roughly 50% of which show up once; approximately 41% is in the top ten. The sample comprised blood. The origin of the receptors is a man at least 80 years old in good health.

The chain couples TRBV7-2 to TRBJ2-1, with a weak D call TRBD1 (5 bases). Trimming took off 1 base at V and 12 bases at J, with 19 bases between the two ends. This CDR3 contains 15 residues. Germline values: CDR1 SGHTA, CDR2 FQGNSA. Here the CDR3 DNA reads TGTGCCAGCAGCTTAGAGGTTTGGGCCTTTCAGGGGCAGTTCTTC. The encoded protein is CASSLEVWAFQGQFF.

This chain connects TRBV7-8 to TRBJ1-2; D call uncertain. V was cut by 6 bases and J by 8 bases, with 16 bases left in between. The CDR3 extends over 13 amino acids. Germline CDR1 and CDR2: SGHVS and FQNEAQ. The CDR3 loop reads CASSRSTQDGYTF. CDR3 nucleotide sequence: TGTGCCAGCAGTCGAAGTACTCAGGACGGCTACACCTTC.

The chain links TRBV4-1 to TRBJ2-2, with a tentative D call TRBD1 (5 bases). The germline gives CDR1 MGHRA, CDR2 YSYEKL. This CDR3 comprises 17 residues. V dropped 4 bases and J dropped 0 bases, with 15 bases sitting between them. The CDR3 loop reads CASSRTPGNANTGELFF. For the CDR3, the DNA is TGCGCCAGCAGCCGAACCCCAGGGAACGCGAACACCGGGGAGCTGTTTTTT.

The rearrangement links TRBV28 to TRBJ2-7; 9 positions match TRBD2. The junction had 11 bases not matched to a gene; V was cut back by 6 bases and J by 5 bases. The CDR3 totals 15 residues. The V gene's germline CDR1 is MDHEN and CDR2 SYDVKM. CDR3 in DNA: TGTGCCAGCAGCCCCTGGGGTAGCGGGAGTCACGAGCAGTACTTC. The encoded protein is CASSPWGSGSHEQYF.

This chain uses TRBV29-1 with TRBJ2-1, with D tentatively TRBD1 (6 bases). The CDR3 totals 15 residues. The V end lost 4 bases, the J end lost 7 bases, and 20 bases lay between the germline ends. The germline CDR1 and CDR2 sequences are SQVTM and ANQGSEA. CDR3 nucleotides: TGCAGCGTTGCAGCGAGGGGGTCGTTATGGAATGAGCAGTTCTTC. Encoded protein: CSVAARGSLWNEQFF.

This chain links TRBV5-1 with TRBJ2-1, with D tentatively TRBD2 (6 bases). The germline CDR1 and CDR2 sequences are SGHRS and YFSETQ. The CDR3 is made up of 15 amino acids. Trimming left V 4 bases short and J 6 bases short, with 17 bases between. CDR3 nucleotides: TGCGCCAGCAGCATGGGGGGACTGCCCGGCAATGAGCAGTTCTTC. Its protein is CASSMGGLPGNEQFF.

This chain joins TRBV6-5 and TRBJ2-5, with D perhaps being TRBD1 or TRBD2 (6 bases each). Matching the DNA end better, TRBJ2-7 makes the J call doubtful. This CDR3 comprises 15 residues. Germline CDR1 MNHEY, CDR2 SVGAGI. The CDR3 is CASSPGGRGVYEQYF. The CDR3 DNA sequence: TGTGCCAGCAGCCCCGGGGGCCGCGGGGTCTACGAGCAGTACTTC.

This clonotype was detected only a few times. The V call is TRBV20-1, the J call TRBJ1-1; 7 nucleotides align to TRBD1. The CDR3 is 13 residues long. The V gene end was trimmed by 5 bases and the J gene end by 7 bases; junction bases not matched to a gene: 10. Germline CDR1 reads DFQATT; CDR2 reads SNEGSKA (reference sequence). CDR3 protein: CSAVTGDLVEAFF. The DNA for the CDR3 is TGCAGTGCTGTTACAGGGGATCTCGTTGAAGCTTTCTTT.

The rearrangement uses TRBV4-2 and TRBJ1-1, with D unclear. The V gene's germline CDR1 is LGHNA and CDR2 YNFKEQ. The CDR3 spans 14 residues. With 0 bases removed from V and 1 base from J, the gap between germline ends came to 6 bases. In DNA, the CDR3 is TGTGCCAGCAGCCAAGATGTCCAGAACACTGAAGCTTTCTTT. This encodes CASSQDVQNTEAFF.

This clonotype was seen a handful of times. This rearrangement joins TRBV12-3 or TRBV12-4 to TRBJ1-4; TRBD1 might be the D (6 bases). This CDR3 contains 14 residues. V was shortened by 5 bases and J by 8 bases, with 15 bases between the two germline ends. The CDR3 loop reads CASSRGNSGEKLFF. Written as DNA, the CDR3 is TGTGCCAGCAGTAGGGGGAATTCGGGGGAAAAACTGTTTTTT.

V usage is TRBV6-6 and J usage is TRBJ2-1, with D hard to call. Germline assignment: CDR1 MNHNY and CDR2 SVGAGI (reference sequence). The V gene lost 0 bases and the J gene lost 9 bases, with 18 bases spanning the gap. The CDR3 runs to 16 residues. CDR3 protein: CASSYSTPGPSGEQFF. The CDR3 DNA is TGTGCCAGCAGTTACTCGACCCCGGGTCCTAGTGGTGAGCAGTTCTTC.

The chain joins TRBV10-3 to TRBJ2-3; 8 bases are a match to TRBD2. J lost 14 bases, V lost 6 bases, and 16 bases had no gene match. Germline V CDR1 and CDR2: ENHRY, SYGVKD. The length of the CDR3 is 14 residues. CDR3 sequence reads: CAISGTSGAGYAYF. The CDR3 nucleotides are TGTGCCATCAGCGGGACTAGTGGAGCGGGATACGCGTATTTT.

The chain uses TRBV20-1 and TRBJ2-1; TRBD2 agrees at 10 bases. CDR1 is DFQATT, CDR2 SNEGSKA, per germline (reference sequence). V dropped 6 bases and J dropped 4; count of bases not matched to a gene: 12. The length of the CDR3 is 16 residues. This chain's CDR3 is CSAVEAGSGRYNEQFF. The CDR3 DNA is TGCAGTGCCGTAGAAGCCGGTAGCGGGAGGTACAATGAGCAGTTCTTC.

CDR3 protein: CASSQDKPTDTQYF. The CDR3, as DNA: TGTGCCAGCAGCCAAGATAAGCCGACAGATACGCAGTATTTT. The gene calls are TRBV14 and TRBJ2-3, with D unresolved. Germline CDR1 SGHDN, CDR2 FVKESK. V was cut by 0 bases and J by 3 bases, with 7 bases left in between. The CDR3 is 14 residues long.

There are a few counts of this clonotype. The rearrangement links TRBV11-3 to TRBJ2-3; TRBD1 aligns across 8 bases. Germline CDR1 reads SGHNT; CDR2 reads YENEEA. The CDR3 has 14 residues. The ends lost 5 bases at V and 4 bases at J; junction bases unmatched: 5. CDR3 protein: CASSVGQGPDTQYF. Written as DNA, the CDR3 is TGTGCCAGCAGCGTAGGACAGGGCCCAGATACGCAGTATTTT.

The V gene is TRBV20-1, the J gene TRBJ2-7; 10 bases match TRBD1. Trimming took 2 bases from V and 5 from J; bases not matched to a gene: 3. The CDR3 has 13 residues. Germline V gene lookup returns CDR1 DFQATT and CDR2 SNEGSKA (reference sequence). The CDR3 DNA reads TGCAGTGCTAGAAGCGACAGGGGGCACGAGCAGTACTTC. It encodes CSARSDRGHEQYF.

The chain carries TRBV5-1 and TRBJ2-1; a possible D gene is TRBD2 (5 bases). The J call could be wrong; TRBJ2-7 is a better fit for the DNA end. CDR3 length: 16 amino acids. Looked up from germline, CDR1 is SGHRS and CDR2 is YFSETQ. CDR3 protein: CASSVHMDGSGNEQYF. Here the CDR3 DNA reads TGCGCCAGCAGCGTACATATGGACGGCTCCGGGAATGAGCAGTACTTC.

The chain links TRBV20-1 to TRBJ2-5; D uncertain. This CDR3 is built from 12 residues. The V gene's germline CDR1 is DFQATT and CDR2 SNEGSKA (reference sequence). V lost 8 bases and J 2 bases, leaving 12 bases between the germline ends. The CDR3 nucleotides are TGCAGTCTCGGGCAGCTACAAGAGACCCAGTACTTC. Residues: CSLGQLQETQYF.

J is TRBJ2-1 and V is TRBV5-1, with TRBD1 matching over 10 bases. This CDR3 is built from 13 residues. V dropped 0 bases and J dropped 12; count of bases not matched to a gene: 3. Germline CDR1 SGHRS, CDR2 YFSETQ. CDR3 DNA: TGCGCCAGCAGCTTGGAGGGACAGGGGCCGCAGTTCTTC. Protein sequence: CASSLEGQGPQFF.

This chain uses TRBV10-3 with TRBJ2-5, with D perhaps matching TRBD2 (5 bases). The germline gives CDR1 ENHRY, CDR2 SYGVKD. The CDR3 runs to 14 residues. V was shortened by 4 bases and J by 5 bases, with 14 bases between the two germline ends. The CDR3 loop reads CAISARGMKETQYF. In nucleotides, the CDR3 is TGTGCCATCAGTGCACGGGGAATGAAGGAGACCCAGTACTTC.

V is TRBV29-1 and J is TRBJ2-7; 12 nucleotides line up with TRBD1. The length of the CDR3 is 13 residues. Per germline, CDR1 SQVTM and CDR2 ANQGSEA. Trimming took 6 bases from V and 6 from J; bases not matched to a gene: 6. CDR3 in amino acids: CSVRDRGQGEQYF. The CDR3 DNA reads as TGCAGCGTCAGGGACAGGGGGCAAGGCGAGCAGTACTTC.

This clonotype was picked up one time. The gene calls are TRBV28 and TRBJ2-7; 12 bases align to TRBD1. The V and J ends lost 8 bases and 2 bases, in that order; junction bases with no gene match: 10. CDR3 length: 16 amino acids. Germline CDR1 MDHEN, CDR2 SYDVKM. The CDR3 region has the DNA TGTGCCAGCGGGGGACAGGGGGCGATAAGAGCCTACGAGCAGTACTTC. Translated: CASGGQGAIRAYEQYF.

A remark on this clonotype: Just one base apart from a much larger clone, this may be a read error. The CDR3 reads CASSLAGTAGNTIYF. DNA for the CDR3: TGTGCCAGCAGCTTAGCGGGGACAGCTGGAAACACCATATATTTT. The V gene is TRBV13, the J gene TRBJ1-3; 7 bases agree with TRBD1. J was trimmed by 2 bases and V by 1 base; bases with no gene match: 2. This CDR3 comprises 15 residues. Germline V lookup: CDR1 PRHDT, CDR2 FYEKMQ (reference sequence).

The chain carries TRBV20-1 and TRBJ2-4, with a weak D call TRBD2 (6 bases). Gene TRBJ2-5 matches the end of the DNA better, so the J call may be wrong. Germline-derived CDR1 and CDR2 are DFQATT and SNEGSKA (reference sequence). The CDR3 is 12 amino acids. For the CDR3, the DNA is TGCAGTGCCGTGGAGGGTGGGGAGACCCAGTACTTC. Residues: CSAVEGGETQYF.

J is TRBJ1-2 and V is TRBV2, with 10 bases lining up with TRBD1. V lost 10 bases and J lost 2; bases outside the gene matches: 7. Germline CDR1 SNHLY, CDR2 FYNNEI. The CDR3 sequence is 14 residues long. The CDR3 sequence is CATFPGQGNYGYTF. CDR3 DNA: TGTGCCACGTTTCCGGGACAGGGGAACTATGGCTACACCTTC.

The chain combines TRBV29-1 with TRBJ2-1; TRBD1 is a possible D gene (5 bases). The V end lost 4 bases, the J end lost 5 bases, and 9 bases lay between the germline ends. From germline, CDR1 is SQVTM and CDR2 ANQGSEA. This CDR3 region has 12 residues. CDR3 amino acids: CSVGQKNNEQFF. The CDR3 DNA is TGCAGCGTTGGACAGAAAAACAATGAGCAGTTCTTC.

This clonotype showed up just a few times. V gene TRBV29-1 combines with J gene TRBJ1-5; TRBD1 matches at 9 bases. This CDR3 contains 12 residues. Germline V gene lookup returns CDR1 SQVTM and CDR2 ANQGSEA. Here the CDR3 DNA reads TGCAGGAAGGGACAGGGCCCAAAGCCCCAGCATTTT. Translated: CRKGQGPKPQHF.

This clonotype turned up a few times. The chain is built from TRBV10-3 and TRBJ2-6; TRBD2 matches 7 bases. This CDR3 is 14 amino acids long. In germline, CDR1 is ENHRY, CDR2 SYGVKD. V trimming: 6 bases; J trimming: 2 bases; junction bases outside the gene matches: 1. The CDR3 loop is CAIRGGAGANVLTF. CDR3 DNA: TGTGCCATCAGGGGAGGGGCTGGGGCCAACGTCCTGACTTTC.